Included here is one T cell receptor beta chain sequence, with context. How the authors handled the data: How many nucleated cells were present was estimated from reference gene primer amplification. Method: immunoSEQ multiplex PCR; TCRdb's copy keeps in-frame clones and lacks some. The D gene and trimming were derived from the DNA, and the V and J assignments and clone size from that table. The data contain fewer than 200,000 clones, 85% to 90% of them singletons. The sample is drawn from a study of blood T cell repertoires in COVID-19. The overall study: Samples of COVID-19 (acute and convalescent) were obtained from the United States, Italy and Spain. Sample material is recorded as cDNA or gDNA derived from T cells, B-cell-depleted T cells, or PBMCs.

Germline V CDR1 and CDR2: MNHEY, SMNVEV (reference sequence). Trimming left V 3 bases short and J 2 bases short, with 8 bases between. The CDR3 runs 14 residues. The V and J genes are TRBV27 and TRBJ2-4; a weak D match, TRBD2 (5 bases). This TCR derives from a man between 65 and 80 years old with active or convalescent COVID-19. The specimen was peripheral blood. The CDR3 nucleotides read TGTGCCAGCAGTTTTCGGGGTACCAAAAACATTCAGTACTTC. This codes for CASSFRGTKNIQYF.